This paragraph covers one TCR beta chain sequence. Its recognized antigen is unknown. No clone much larger than this one lies a single base away; base qualities are absent. The sample's time point label, in plain terms: about 5 months on oral tofacitinib. The treatment or condition label of this sample denotes: oral pan-JAK inhibitor, 5-10 mg twice daily. Lesional scalp punch biopsies and peripheral blood were obtained from alopecia areata patients. PBMCs were isolated by density centrifugation and stained for CD3, CD4 and CD8, after which CD4+ and CD8+ T cells were sorted on a FACSAria. Library preparation employed the immunoSEQ multiplex PCR assay. For TCR sequencing, RNA was extracted from every sample and reverse transcribed into cDNA to serve as template. First-strand cDNA was synthesized using SuperScript III with a 2:1 mix of oligo-dT and random hexamers. A synthetic immune receptor repertoire was used to gauge amplification bias, and whatever bias remained was removed computationally. The source study handled its data this way. Raw reads were preprocessed to remove errors, and CDR3 was defined according to IMGT conventions as the region from the conserved cysteine to phenylalanine. To get clonality, Shannon entropy was normalized by log2 of the number of productive unique TCRs and the result was subtracted from 1. CD4 or CD8 identity of scalp clones was inferred by cross-referencing scalp TCRbeta sequences with sorted blood CD4 and CD8 repertoires. Drawn from immuneACCESS, this table holds only the in-frame rearrangements with V and J called that TCRdb kept. Clones are partly lost; checked studies trace under half to an unresolved V gene and leave the rest unexplained. Clonal size and the V and J genes are those of that table, whereas D and trimming came from the DNA. In this sample the table shows 100,000 to 130,000 clones, roughly 84% of which occur a single time. The ten largest make up around a quarter of the sample.

The germline V gene sets CDR1 to SGHRS and CDR2 to YFSETQ. Trimming removed 4 bases from V and 1 base from J; the gene matches leave 7 bases unexplained. The cysteine opens and the phenylalanine closes a CDR3 of 16 amino acids. The read is trimmed to its CDR3 DNA, 48 bases read in frame from base 1. This specimen comes from a study of CD8+ T cells in alopecia areata (dated by TCRdb to about 2018). With regard to the full study: The treated patients took part in an open-label pilot trial in which moderate-to-severe alopecia areata was treated with oral tofacitinib at 5 to 10 mg twice daily. RNA came from the PAXgene miRNA kit for fixed scalp, the miRNeasy kit for PBMCs, and the RNeasy kit for mouse skin. TCRbeta CDR3 regions were amplified by immunoSEQ multiplex PCR using 35 Vbeta forward and 13 Jbeta reverse primers. In treated patients, disease severity was measured using the SALT score, which gives the percentage of scalp surface area affected. To study T cell clonal expansion in alopecia areata, the researchers applied high-throughput TCRbeta sequencing to both the C3H/HeJ mouse model and human patients. Scalp clonality was compared across normal scalp (n=4), patchy alopecia areata scalp (n=8), and alopecia totalis/universalis scalp (n=8). Tofacitinib was administered for 6 to 18 months, and 6 months of follow-up off drug were then conducted to assess delayed response and recurrence. In humans, TCRbeta sequencing was performed on scalp tissue and on sorted CD4+ and CD8+ peripheral blood T cells from healthy controls and from patients with patchy or totalis/universalis alopecia areata. Tofacitinib-treated patients had biopsies at baseline and at 4 and 24 weeks of treatment, with a later scalp biopsy in several patients.

Findings and caveats that apply to the study as a whole: During tofacitinib treatment, many expanded lesional clones stuck around in both scalp and blood, and this persistence may partly explain why relapse happens after treatment is stopped. Compared with normal scalp, lesional scalp, particularly in alopecia totalis/universalis, had higher clonality and more expanded CD8+ clones, which suggests antigenic drive. Scalp TCR repertoire analysis is complicated because resident alphabeta T cells in normal human skin are also sequenced, whereas mouse skin is dominated by gammadelta T cells. The treated cohort was small, with a single nonresponder, so links between baseline CD8+ expansion and response need larger studies. Shared TCR sequences between patients were less evident than in mice, which may be partly attributable to HLA diversity in the patient population. Tofacitinib significantly decreased scalp clonality and the number of expanded CD8+ clones among the top 100 scalp clones.

The sample was CD8+ T cells sorted from blood, taken at week 24, from a patient treated with tofacitinib. This TCR was sampled from a human donor with alopecia areata. The chain was built from TRBV5-1 and TRBJ1-3, with 8 middle bases fitting TRBD1. In nucleotide form, the sequence is TGCGCCAGCAGCCGGGACAGGATTACGTCTGGAAACACCATATATTTT. Translation gives CASSRDRITSGNTIYF.